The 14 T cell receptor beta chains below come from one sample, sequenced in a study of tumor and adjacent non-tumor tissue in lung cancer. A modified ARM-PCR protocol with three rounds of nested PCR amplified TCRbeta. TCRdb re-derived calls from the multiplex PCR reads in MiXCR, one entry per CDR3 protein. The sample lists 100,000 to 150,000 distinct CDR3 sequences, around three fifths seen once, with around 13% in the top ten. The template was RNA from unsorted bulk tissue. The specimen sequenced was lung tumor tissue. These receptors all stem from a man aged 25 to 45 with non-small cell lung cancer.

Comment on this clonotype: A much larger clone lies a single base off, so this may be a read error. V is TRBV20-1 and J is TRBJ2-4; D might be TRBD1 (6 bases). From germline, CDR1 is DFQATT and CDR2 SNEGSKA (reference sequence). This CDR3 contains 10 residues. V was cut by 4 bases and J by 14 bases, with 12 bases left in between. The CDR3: CSAIRTDEYF. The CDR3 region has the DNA TGCAGTGCTATAAGGACAGATGAGTACTTC.

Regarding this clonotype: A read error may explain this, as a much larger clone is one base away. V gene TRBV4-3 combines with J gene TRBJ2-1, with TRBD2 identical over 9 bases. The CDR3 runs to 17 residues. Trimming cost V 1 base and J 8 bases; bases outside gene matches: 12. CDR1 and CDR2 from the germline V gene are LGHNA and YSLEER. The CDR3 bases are TGCGCCAGCAGCCAAGGGTGGATTAGCGGGGGTGGCTATGAGCAGTTCTTC. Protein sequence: CASSQGWISGGGYEQFF.

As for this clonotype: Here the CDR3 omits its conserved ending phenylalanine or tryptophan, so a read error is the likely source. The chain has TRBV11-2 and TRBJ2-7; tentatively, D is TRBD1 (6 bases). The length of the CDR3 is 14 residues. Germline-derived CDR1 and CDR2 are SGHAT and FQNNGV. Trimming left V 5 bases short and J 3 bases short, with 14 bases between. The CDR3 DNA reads TGTGCCAGCAGCCAGGGGCCCTACGACTACGAGCAGTACTTA. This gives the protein CASSQGPYDYEQYL.

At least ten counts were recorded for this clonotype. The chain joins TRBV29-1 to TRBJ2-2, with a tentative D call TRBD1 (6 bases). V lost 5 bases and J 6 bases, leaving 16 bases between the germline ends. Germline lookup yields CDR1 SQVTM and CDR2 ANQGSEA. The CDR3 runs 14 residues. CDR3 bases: TGCAGCGTTAGAAGGCAGGGGTGGCCCGGGGAGCTGTTTTTT. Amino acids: CSVRRQGWPGELFF.

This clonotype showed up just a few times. The CDR3 DNA follows: TGCAGTGCTAGAGATCCGACAGTTTGGGTCTGTGAGCAGTTCTTC. This encodes CSARDPTVWVCEQFF. The chain joins TRBV20-1 to TRBJ2-1; D perhaps matches TRBD1 (5 bases). This CDR3 contains 15 residues. Germline lookup yields CDR1 DFQATT and CDR2 SNEGSKA (reference sequence). Trimming removed 0 bases at V and 9 bases at J, with 18 bases between.

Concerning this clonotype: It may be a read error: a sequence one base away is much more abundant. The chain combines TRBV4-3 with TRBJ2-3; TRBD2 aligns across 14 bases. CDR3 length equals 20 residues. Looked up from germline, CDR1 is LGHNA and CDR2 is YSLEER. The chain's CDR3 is CASSQDFGLAGGPYTDTRYF. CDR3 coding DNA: TGCGCCAGCAGCCAAGACTTTGGACTAGCGGGGGGCCCTTACACAGATACGCGGTATTTT.

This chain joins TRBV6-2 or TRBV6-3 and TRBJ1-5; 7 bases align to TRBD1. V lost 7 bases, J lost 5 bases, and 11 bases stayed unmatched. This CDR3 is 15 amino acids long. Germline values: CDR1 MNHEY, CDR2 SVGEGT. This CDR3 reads CASTLGQARYQPQHF. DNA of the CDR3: TGTGCCAGCACCCTCGGACAGGCCAGATATCAGCCCCAGCATTTT.

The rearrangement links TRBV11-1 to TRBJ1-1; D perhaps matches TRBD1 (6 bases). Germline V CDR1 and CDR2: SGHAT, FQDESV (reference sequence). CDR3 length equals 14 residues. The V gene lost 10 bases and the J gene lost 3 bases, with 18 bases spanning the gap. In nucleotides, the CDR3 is TGTGCCAACAGATTAGAGCCAGGGGACACTGAAGCTTTCTTT. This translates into CANRLEPGDTEAFF.

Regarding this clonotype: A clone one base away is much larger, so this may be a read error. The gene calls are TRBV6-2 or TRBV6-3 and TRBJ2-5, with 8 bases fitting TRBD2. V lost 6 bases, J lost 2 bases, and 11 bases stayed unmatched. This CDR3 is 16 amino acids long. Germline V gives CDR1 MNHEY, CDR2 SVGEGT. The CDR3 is CASSRRGGAVQETQYF. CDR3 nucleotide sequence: TGTGCCAGCAGCCGTCGGGGGGGGGCCGTACAAGAGACCCAGTACTTC.

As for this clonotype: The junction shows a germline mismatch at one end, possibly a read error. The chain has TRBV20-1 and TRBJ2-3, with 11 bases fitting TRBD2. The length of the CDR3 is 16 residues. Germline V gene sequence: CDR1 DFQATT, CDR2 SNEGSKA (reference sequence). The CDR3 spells CSARAPIAGGGDTRYF. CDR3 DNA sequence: TGCAGTGCTAGAGCCCCAATAGCGGGAGGGGGAGATACGCGGTATTTT.

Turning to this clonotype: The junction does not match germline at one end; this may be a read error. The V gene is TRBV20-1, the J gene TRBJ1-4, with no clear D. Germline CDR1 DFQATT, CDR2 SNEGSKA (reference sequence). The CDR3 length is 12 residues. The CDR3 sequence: CSAYREKEKLFF. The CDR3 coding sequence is TGCAGTGCTTACAGAGAGAAGGAAAAACTGTTCTTT.

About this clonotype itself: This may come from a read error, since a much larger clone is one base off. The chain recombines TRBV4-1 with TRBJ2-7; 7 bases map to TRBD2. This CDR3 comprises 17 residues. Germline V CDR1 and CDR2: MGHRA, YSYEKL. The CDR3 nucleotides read TGCACCAGCTCATCCCGTGGGGGGGAGGGCCGCTCCTACGAGCAGTACTTC. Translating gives CTSSSRGGEGRSYEQYF.

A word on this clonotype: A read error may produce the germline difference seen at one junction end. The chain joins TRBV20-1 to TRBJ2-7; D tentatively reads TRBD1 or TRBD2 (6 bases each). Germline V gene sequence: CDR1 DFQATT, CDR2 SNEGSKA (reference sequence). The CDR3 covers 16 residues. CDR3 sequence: CSASGGGGDIAYGQYF. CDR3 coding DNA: TGCAGTGCTAGTGGCGGAGGGGGAGACATTGCCTACGGGCAGTACTTC.

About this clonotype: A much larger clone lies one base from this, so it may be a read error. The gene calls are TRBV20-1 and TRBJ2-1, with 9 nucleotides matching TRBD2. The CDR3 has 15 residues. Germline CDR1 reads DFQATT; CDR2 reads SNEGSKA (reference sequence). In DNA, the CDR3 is TGCAGAGCTAGAGATAGCGGGAGCTTGTTCTATGAGCAGTTCTTC. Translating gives CRARDSGSLFYEQFF.